A single sample gave rise to the 29 T cell receptor beta chains below, sequenced in a study of shared clonotypes between healthy human individuals. Profiled with immunoSEQ multiplex PCR; TCRdb holds only in-frame clones, not every one. The sample includes some 360,000 clones, roughly 80% of them seen just once. Specimen: memory CD4+ T cells sorted from blood. Subset meaning: CD45RA-negative fraction. The receptors stem from a man aged 30 to 45 in good health.

The rearrangement joins TRBV7-3 to TRBJ2-1, with TRBD1 matching over 9 bases. Germline V gene data show CDR1 as SGHTA and CDR2 as FQGTGA. This CDR3 is built from 15 residues. V gave up 5 bases and J gave up 7 bases; unmatched junction bases: 9. This CDR3 is CASSPGTGIDNEQFF. The CDR3 DNA follows: TGTGCCAGCAGCCCGGGGACAGGGATCGATAATGAGCAGTTCTTC.

This clone was seen more than once but under ten times. The rearrangement uses TRBV7-3 and TRBJ2-1, with a tentative D call TRBD1 (5 bases). The CDR3 sequence is 14 residues long. V was shortened by 2 bases and J by 6 bases, with 11 bases between the two germline ends. Germline V gene data show CDR1 as SGHTA and CDR2 as FQGTGA. CDR3 nucleotide sequence: TGTGCCAGCAGCTTAGGCCCAACAGGCAATGAGCAGTTCTTC. Encoded protein: CASSLGPTGNEQFF.

V usage is TRBV29-1 and J usage is TRBJ2-4; D is uncertain. The CDR3 sequence is 14 residues long. CDR1 is SQVTM, CDR2 ANQGSEA, per germline. V gave up 4 bases and J gave up 7 bases, with 17 bases separating them. The CDR3 DNA sequence: TGCAGCGTTGGGGATGGACCTGACTGGAACATTCAGTACTTC. As protein: CSVGDGPDWNIQYF.

This chain joins TRBV27 and TRBJ2-1; D remains ambiguous. This CDR3 region has 14 residues. The germline gives CDR1 MNHEY, CDR2 SMNVEV (reference sequence). V dropped 5 bases and J dropped 0 bases, with 8 bases sitting between them. Here the CDR3 reads CASSRWSSYNEQFF. CDR3 in DNA: TGTGCCAGCAGTCGGTGGAGCTCCTACAATGAGCAGTTCTTC.

The genes are TRBV28 and TRBJ1-5; D may be TRBD1 (6 bases). The CDR3 sequence is 14 residues long. Trimming took off 7 bases at V and 5 bases at J, with 15 bases between the two ends. Germline V CDR1 and CDR2: MDHEN, SYDVKM. The CDR3 coding sequence is TGTGCCAGCATCCAGGACAGCGGATATCAGCCCCAGCATTTT. Protein product: CASIQDSGYQPQHF.

The chain employs TRBV7-9 and TRBJ2-2; no clear D gene. CDR1 is SEHNR and CDR2 is FQNEAQ in the germline V gene (reference sequence). This CDR3 has 15 amino acids. V lost 1 base and J lost 3, with 9 bases in between. The chain's CDR3 is CASSLGDGDTGELFF. CDR3 bases: TGTGCCAGCAGCTTAGGAGACGGCGACACCGGGGAGCTGTTTTTT.

This sequence joins TRBV18 and TRBJ2-6; unclear D gene. This CDR3 is built from 15 residues. V was cut by 4 bases and J by 0 bases, with 7 bases left in between. From germline, CDR1 is KGHSH and CDR2 LQKENI. The CDR3 region is CASSRRGSGANVLTF. The CDR3, as DNA: TGTGCCAGCTCACGCCGAGGCTCTGGGGCCAACGTCCTGACTTTC.

As for this clone: A read error may explain this, as a much larger clone is one base away. The genes are TRBV7-7 and TRBJ1-1; D not certain. The CDR3 spans 13 residues. The V gene's germline CDR1 is SSHAT and CDR2 FNYEAQ (reference sequence). CDR3 amino acids: CASSLVEGTEAFF. The DNA for the CDR3 is TGTGCTAGCAGCTTAGTGGAAGGGACTGAAGCTTTCTTT.

This sequence joins TRBV7-2 and TRBJ2-5, with 8 bases matching TRBD2. Unmatched junction bases numbered 13, after V lost 2 bases and J lost 5 bases. The CDR3 spans 17 residues. Germline CDR1 is SGHTA and CDR2 is FQGNSA. The CDR3 coding sequence is TGTGCCAGCAGCTTATCGACCGAGGAAGCGGGAGAGGAGACCCAGTACTTC. As protein: CASSLSTEEAGEETQYF.

Many counts were recorded for this clone. V usage is TRBV5-1 and J usage is TRBJ2-7; perhaps TRBD2 as D (7 bases). From germline, CDR1 is SGHRS and CDR2 YFSETQ. The CDR3 spans 15 residues. Trimming cost V 4 bases and J 1 base, with 15 bases left between them. The CDR3 loop reads CASSGSGGRSYEQYF. CDR3 nucleotide sequence: TGCGCCAGCAGCGGTTCGGGGGGCAGATCCTACGAGCAGTACTTC.

This chain links TRBV11-2 with TRBJ2-5, with 13 bases lining up with TRBD2. The V segment lost 6 bases and the J segment 5 bases; nucleotides outside the gene matches: 6. The CDR3 contains 15 residues. Germline CDR1 SGHAT, CDR2 FQNNGV. The CDR3 DNA reads as TGTGCCAGCAGTTCCGGACTAGCGGGAGTGGAGACCCAGTACTTC. Translating it yields CASSSGLAGVETQYF.

This clone has a handful of counts. V usage is TRBV10-1 and J usage is TRBJ1-2, with D unclear. The CDR3 runs to 13 residues. Trimming pared 9 bases from V and 3 bases from J, leaving 14 bases between. Germline V gene data show CDR1 as WNHNN and CDR2 as SYGVQD (reference sequence). This CDR3 is CARKTGRYYGYTF. CDR3 DNA: TGCGCCAGAAAAACCGGGAGGTACTATGGCTACACCTTC.

The chain links TRBV2 to TRBJ2-5; 8 bases are a match to TRBD2. The CDR3 loop spans 15 amino acids. Germline CDR1 reads SNHLY; CDR2 reads FYNNEI. J lost 5 bases, V lost 4 bases, and 9 bases had no gene match. CDR3: CASSGNGRAGETQYF. In DNA, the CDR3 is TGTGCCAGCAGTGGGAACGGGAGGGCCGGGGAGACCCAGTACTTC.

This clone was seen only a few times. J is TRBJ1-3 and V is TRBV13; 9 positions match TRBD1. The CDR3 contains 15 residues. With 4 bases clipped from V and 2 bases from J, the junction kept 3 bases outside the gene matches. The germline V gene has CDR1 PRHDT and CDR2 FYEKMQ (reference sequence). The CDR3 sequence is CASSSYRGPGNTIYF. In nucleotides, the CDR3 is TGTGCCAGCAGCTCATACAGGGGGCCTGGAAACACCATATATTTT.

The V call is TRBV19, the J call TRBJ1-2, with a possible D match to TRBD1 (6 bases). The CDR3 sequence is 15 residues long. Germline-derived CDR1 and CDR2 are LNHDA and SQIVND (reference sequence). Between the trimmed V and J ends, which lost 3 bases and 5 bases, there was a span of 16 bases. DNA for the CDR3: TGTGCCAGTAGTATGGGACGGCAGGGGAGATATGGCTACACCTTC. It is translated as CASSMGRQGRYGYTF.

The chain has TRBV5-5 and TRBJ2-7; perhaps TRBD1 as D (5 bases). Germline CDR1 SGHKS, CDR2 YYEKEE (reference sequence). The CDR3 totals 14 residues. V lost 0 bases and J lost 6, with 13 bases in between. CDR3 residues: CASSLVQGGREQYF. CDR3 nucleotides: TGTGCCAGCAGCTTGGTCCAGGGTGGGCGCGAGCAGTACTTC.

The chain has TRBV2 and TRBJ2-7; no definite D call. From germline, CDR1 is SNHLY and CDR2 FYNNEI. V was trimmed by 3 bases and J by 1 base, leaving 13 bases between them. CDR3 length equals 15 residues. The CDR3 region has the DNA TGTGCCAGCAGTGATGGTAGCCGACAATCCTACGAGCAGTACTTC. It is translated as CASSDGSRQSYEQYF.

This clone was counted between two and nine times. The chain employs TRBV5-1 and TRBJ2-2; no definite D call. The CDR3 consists of 16 residues. Trimming removed 2 bases from V and 1 base from J, with 12 bases in between. Germline CDR1 SGHRS, CDR2 YFSETQ. CDR3 sequence reads: CASSFSPIKNTGELFF. The CDR3 DNA reads as TGCGCCAGCAGCTTTTCCCCGATCAAGAACACCGGGGAGCTGTTTTTT.

This chain connects TRBV28 to TRBJ2-5, with 15 positions matching TRBD2. The CDR3 has 19 residues. Germline V gene lookup returns CDR1 MDHEN and CDR2 SYDVKM. Trimming removed 6 bases from V and 2 bases from J; junction bases left unmatched: 13. The CDR3 is CASSKTGTSGRRGQETQYF. The DNA for the CDR3 is TGTGCCAGCAGCAAAACCGGGACTAGCGGGAGGAGGGGTCAAGAGACCCAGTACTTC. Filled out from reference TRBV28 and TRBJ2-5, the complete variable domain reads DVKVTQSSRYLVKRTGEKVFLECVQDMDHENMFWYRQDPGLGLRLIYFSYDVKMKEKGDIPEGYSVSREKKERFSLILESASTNQTSMYLCASSKTGTSGRRGQETQYFGPGTRLLVL.

The V call is TRBV18, the J call TRBJ1-2; D is uncertain. Germline V lookup: CDR1 KGHSH, CDR2 LQKENI. The ends were cut back, 2 bases at V and 6 bases at J, with 13 bases in the middle. The length of the CDR3 is 14 residues. The CDR3: CASSPAGMGDGYTF. Here the CDR3 DNA reads TGTGCCAGCTCACCAGCGGGGATGGGTGATGGCTACACCTTC.

V gene TRBV25-1 combines with J gene TRBJ1-3; D is ambiguous. Trimming took 4 bases from V and 0 from J, leaving 4 bases between them. Germline V gene lookup returns CDR1 MGHDK and CDR2 SYGVNS. This CDR3 is 13 amino acids long. CDR3 nucleotides: TGTGCCAGCAGTGCAGTCTCTGGAAACACCATATATTTT. Translating gives CASSAVSGNTIYF.

V gene TRBV15 combines with J gene TRBJ2-1, with D unresolved. V lost 0 bases and J lost 8, with 8 bases in between. The CDR3 consists of 13 residues. Germline V gene lookup returns CDR1 LNHNV and CDR2 YYDKDF (reference sequence). CDR3 nucleotides: TGTGCCACCAGCAGAGATCTGGGCGATGAGCAGTTCTTC. Translating it yields CATSRDLGDEQFF.

The gene calls are TRBV5-1 and TRBJ2-4; maybe TRBD2 (5 bases). The V end lost 0 bases, the J end lost 8 bases, and 12 bases lay between the germline ends. The CDR3 extends over 14 amino acids. Germline V gives CDR1 SGHRS, CDR2 YFSETQ. The DNA of the CDR3 is TGCGCCAGCAGCTTGGAGGGAGCCGAGGACATTCAGTACTTC. Translating gives CASSLEGAEDIQYF.

The chain uses TRBV5-4 and TRBJ2-3; 9 positions agree with TRBD2. This CDR3 has 15 amino acids. CDR1 and CDR2 (germline): SGHNT, YYREEE (reference sequence). After removal of 2 bases from V and 3 bases from J, the junction contained 4 bases not matched to a gene. Here the CDR3 DNA reads TGTGCCAGCAGCTTAGCGGGAGGCCTAACAGATACGCAGTATTTT. It translates to CASSLAGGLTDTQYF. Combining the CDR3 with reference TRBV5-4 and TRBJ2-3 gives the whole variable domain ETGVTQSPTHLIKTRGQQVTLRCSSQSGHNTVSWYQQALGQGPQFIFQYYREEENGRGNFPPRFSGLQFPNYSSELNVNALELDDSALYLCASSLAGGLTDTQYFGPGTRLTVL.

The V and J genes are TRBV21-1 and TRBJ2-2; TRBD1 is taken as the D call from the table, unchecked against the DNA. TRBV21-1 is an annotated pseudogene. The CDR3 covers 15 residues. Here the CDR3 DNA reads TGTGCCAGCAGCAAACCTGGCAAAAGATCCGGGGAGCTGTTTTTT. Translated, it gives CASSKPGKRSGELFF.

This clone is a singleton in its sample. This sequence joins TRBV11-3 and TRBJ1-4, with TRBD1 identical over 7 bases. CDR3 length: 16 residues. Germline CDR1 SGHNT, CDR2 YENEEA. V was pared by 5 bases and J by 8 bases, with 14 bases of the junction left unmatched. The CDR3 DNA is TGTGCCAGCAGCGGACCGGGACAGCTGGGACCCGAAAAACTGTTTTTT. Translated, it gives CASSGPGQLGPEKLFF. Combining the CDR3 with reference TRBV11-3 and TRBJ1-4 gives the whole variable domain EAGVVQSPRYKIIEKKQPVAFWCNPISGHNTLYWYLQNLGQGPELLIRYENEEAVDDSQLPKDRFSAERLKGVDSTLKIQPAELGDSAVYLCASSGPGQLGPEKLFFGSGTQLSVL.

The chain's CDR3 is CASSQEDRQNEKLFF. In DNA form, the CDR3 reads TGCGCCAGCAGCCAAGAGGACAGACAGAATGAAAAACTGTTTTTT. The chain couples TRBV4-3 to TRBJ1-4; D perhaps matches TRBD1 (6 bases). Germline V gene sequence: CDR1 LGHNA, CDR2 YSLEER. The V gene lost 0 bases and the J gene lost 5 bases, with 10 bases spanning the gap. This CDR3 is built from 15 residues.

The V call is TRBV19, the J call TRBJ2-7; TRBD2 is a possible D gene (6 bases). The germline CDR1 and CDR2 sequences are LNHDA and SQIVND (reference sequence). The CDR3 is 13 residues long. V lost 3 bases and J lost 5, with 11 bases in between. The CDR3 DNA reads TGTGCCAGTAGTATCCTGCGGGACCACGAGCAGTACTTC. This encodes CASSILRDHEQYF.

V usage is TRBV5-5 and J usage is TRBJ2-7, with D possibly being TRBD2 (5 bases). Deletions cut 2 bases from V and 4 bases from J, with 13 bases between. Germline V gene data show CDR1 as SGHKS and CDR2 as YYEKEE (reference sequence). The CDR3 has 14 amino acids. The CDR3 DNA follows: TGTGCCAGCAGCTTCCCGGGAAGGACTTACGAGCAGTACTTC. As protein: CASSFPGRTYEQYF.